This T cell receptor (beta chain) was sequenced in a study of blood T cells in healthy people across ages (dated by TCRdb to about 2015). Regarding the study in general: Template switching captured roughly one uniquely barcoded TCR beta cDNA molecule per two T cells in model experiments. Age-related changes in TCR beta repertoire diversity were measured in the study by deep sequencing normalized with unique cDNA molecular identifiers. The study analyzed two additional independent replicas of 1 million unique cDNA reads from the same blood draw for two donors, one aged 18 to 30 and one aged 80 or older. The donors were split into four age groups: young (average approximately 16 years), middle-aged (39), aged (approximately 60) and long-lived (about 82).

A remark on this clonotype: This clone's antigen is unknown. No much larger clone is present one base from it, and per-base qualities are unavailable.

The donors were about 40 Caucasian individuals from Russia, aged about 6 to 100 years, who were systemically healthy. Approximately 9.3 milliliters of peripheral blood were collected from each donor into EDTA-treated Vacutainer tubes. Ficoll-Paque density-gradient centrifugation was used to isolate PBMCs, with at least 6.5 million per sample. Trizol reagent was used to extract total RNA from PBMCs, with at least 6 micrograms per sample. For every donor, flow cytometry on a PBMC aliquot measured the percentage of naive CD45RAhigh/CD27high T cells. Libraries were built with 5' RACE. The sequencer listed for this sample is Illumina HiSeq 2500. A second about 7 to 12 cycle PCR used a sample-barcoded 5' primer and a J-beta primer mix. Each TCR beta cDNA molecule received a unique molecular identifier from a template-switch 5' adaptor carrying 12 random nucleotides. Each sample yielded at least 2.5 million CDR3-containing paired-end reads. All of the RNA was converted into first-strand cDNA using the Mint cDNA synthesis kit, with a TRBC-specific oligonucleotide serving as the primer. After uracil-DNA glycosylase treatment, a first 18-cycle PCR used universal primers M1SS and BC2_uni_R on all cDNA. The study's processing was this. For normalization, 1 million high-quality reads were randomly selected from each sample, with every read carrying a distinct molecular identifier. Instead of being binned into consensus sequences, reads with shared molecular identifiers were discarded. CDR3 identification, clonotype clustering and error correction used MiTCR with a Q25 quality threshold and the strictest error-elimination algorithm. A nonparametric unseen species model using Euler transformation provided a lower-bound estimate of total TCR beta diversity. The public reads were quality trimmed at Q25 with fastp and then assembled into clones with MiXCR by TCRdb, keeping productive beta chains. Identical CDR3 proteins give one entry, which carries the most common genes and DNA. TCRdb's processing, not the authors', yielded these V and J calls. The sample has roughly 1 million distinct CDR3 sequences on record, around 25% of them singletons. Clones ranked in the top ten supply approximately 0.7% of the sample.

What the authors observed across the whole study: Compared with the aged group, the long-lived group had more naive CD4+ T cells, fewer expanded clones and increased TCR diversity, a pattern suggesting age selection. Observed TCR beta diversity per million T cells fell roughly linearly with age, and a significant reduction was already apparent by age roughly 40. Observed TCR beta diversity correlated strongly with the percentage of naive T cells measured by flow cytometry. Total diversity estimates from one million sequenced T cells were considered lower bounds and underestimates. Because the CMV infection status of the donors was unknown, age-related changes in expanded clonotypes may potentially have been confounded. Because profiling used bulk unsorted PBMCs, naive and antigen-experienced compartments could not be compared conclusively.

CDR1 and CDR2 are read off the germline V gene (reference sequence) as MNHEY and SMNVEV. From cysteine to phenylalanine, the CDR3 is 15 amino acids long. Solely the CDR3 DNA is kept, with 45 bases framed from the first base. V gives up 3 bases and J gives up 11 bases, and the segment between their germline ends measures 22 bases. This sample was shared with a second study, whose subject was T cells of mothers and their children. From that second study: Nine systemically healthy Caucasian individuals served as donors, namely three mothers together with their six children. cDNA synthesis used all of the extracted RNA, with approximately 1.6 ug of RNA in each 15 ul reaction. In the second PCR, the M1S primer introduced both the sample barcodes and 2-4 random nucleotides. Each mother yielded over 9.5 million TCR beta CDR3 reads and each child 2.5 million to 3 million reads. TCR recombination output is similarly shaped by thymic selection in related and unrelated pairs, with a minor effect exerted by inherited differences. Normalized repertoire overlap was always slightly but never significantly higher in related than unrelated mother-child pairs. No persistent microchimeric T cell clones were found, with a detection sensitivity of around 100 clones per million clonotypes. To look for features that set related mother-child pairs apart from unrelated individuals, the researchers ran deep NGS to compare the TCR beta repertoires of mothers and children. On average, the children were about 10 +/- 4 years old, while the mothers were about 40 +/- 4 years old. After adapter ligation was performed with NEBNext reagents, the libraries were sequenced on an Illumina HiSeq 2000 with 100+100 nt paired-end reads. Mother and child libraries were prepared a month apart and sequenced in separate runs to prevent cross-contamination. Each donor had between roughly 500,000 and 2,200,000 distinct TCR beta clonotypes identified. Naive TCR beta clonotypes were estimated from low-frequency clonotypes matched to each donor's FACS-determined naive share, without sorting.

Sequenced sample: blood. This TCR was sampled from a girl between 2 and 10 years old in good health. The chain employs TRBV27 and TRBJ2-5, with the D gene too uncertain to name. CDR3 sequence: CASSFILAGSYEQYF. The nucleotide sequence is given as TGTGCCAGCAGTTTCATACTCGCCGGCTCCTATGAGCAGTACTTC.